A selection of T cell receptor beta chains follows, all from one sample in a study of control samples from healthy donors and cancer patients. Data came from immunoSEQ multiplex PCR; TCRdb stores just in-frame clones and leaves some out. The sample lists about 120,000 clones, roughly 87% occurring once. Source material: blood. All receptors come from a young man in good health. The conserved cysteine and the conserved F or W are not part of the CDR3 here. Fields, in order: J gene, V gene, clone size, CDR3 protein. Clone size is shown for a subset of rows, as once, few, many or a class of expanded clone.

J: TRBJ2-7
V: TRBV27
size: NA
CDR3: ASLDSSQVEQY

J: TRBJ2-7
V: TRBV11-2
size: few
CDR3: ASSLDRRGEQY

J: TRBJ2-2
V: TRBV5-4
size: NA
CDR3: ASSAGLATNTGELF

J: TRBJ1-4
V: TRBV28
size: NA
CDR3: ASTEAGTGVEKLF

J: TRBJ1-1
V: TRBV10-2
size: NA
CDR3: ASSAGVGGAVMNTEAF

J: TRBJ2-1
V: TRBV7-6
size: NA
CDR3: ASSLDRGDNEQF

J: TRBJ1-2
V: TRBV18
size: NA
CDR3: ASSPPVGRGVYGYT

J: TRBJ1-2
V: TRBV27
size: NA
CDR3: ASVTNRDDYGYT

J: TRBJ2-7
V: TRBV21-1
size: NA
CDR3: ASSTLDRGTSREQY

J: TRBJ2-7
V: TRBV5-1
size: NA
CDR3: ASSLAVASYEQY

J: TRBJ2-7
V: TRBV9
size: NA
CDR3: ASSDPRSGTSYEQY

J: TRBJ2-7
V: TRBV9
size: NA
CDR3: ASSPPGQGPSYEQY

J: TRBJ2-7
V: TRBV28
size: NA
CDR3: ASSSVGLAGGKNEQY

J: TRBJ1-5
V: TRBV15
size: NA
CDR3: ATSREGTDQPQH

J: TRBJ2-5
V: TRBV5-1
size: NA
CDR3: ASSRGGVGETQY

J: TRBJ1-1
V: TRBV18
size: NA
CDR3: ASSLRTGGAGSTEAF

J: TRBJ2-7
V: TRBV7-2
size: NA
CDR3: ASSFRPGTYYEQY

J: TRBJ1-2
V: TRBV24-1
size: NA
CDR3: ATSDTKGARGYT

J: TRBJ1-1
V: TRBV5-6
size: NA
CDR3: ASSLRQGKPEAF

J: TRBJ2-7
V: TRBV27
size: NA
CDR3: ASNPLGRTGETGYEQY

J: TRBJ2-7
V: TRBV4-3
size: once
CDR3: ASSQEPSLYEQY

J: TRBJ2-1
V: TRBV27
size: NA
CDR3: ASSPRLALAADEQF

J: TRBJ2-5
V: TRBV25-1
size: NA
CDR3: ASGTGGLETQY